The source of this T cell receptor beta chain is a study of identical twins (dated by TCRdb to the mid-2010s). Background for the entire study: TCR alpha and beta repertoires from monozygotic twins, unrelated adults of various ages and cord blood were deep-sequenced to test whether fetal clonotypes persist. To rule out contamination, replicate twin experiments were performed at different times with different library preparation protocols. Overall study results and their limits: Because the same donors could not be followed over many years, conclusions were based on cross-sectional statistical analysis. Out-of-frame TCR alpha sequences shared between twins showed an excess of low generation-probability sequences compared with coincidental sharing between unrelated individuals. A weaker excess of twin sharing was found in beta out-of-frame sequences because the signal-to-noise ratio was lowered by fewer shared sequences. Invariant T cells such as MAIT and iNKT could partly confound zero-insertion analyses, though diverse VJ usage argued against this for most clonotypes. Fewer insertions were carried by abundant cord blood beta clonotypes, a similar but weaker trend appeared in young adult naive repertoires, and no such trend appeared in memory repertoires. In monozygotic twins, recombination models systematically underestimated out-of-frame TCR alpha sharing, but the models matched the sharing seen between unrelated individuals.

Every donor was a healthy Caucasian. The twin cohort consisted of three pairs of female monozygotic twins, all aged roughly 18 to 30 years. CD4+ and CD8+ T cell populations were isolated with positive isolation kits from Invitrogen. The library was obtained by 5' RACE. Instrument on record: Illumina HiSeq 2000. Template switching introduced a universal primer binding site; the final cDNA contained a unique molecular identifier, enabling accurate counting of TCR cDNA molecules. Specific primers in the conserved constant-segment region were used to synthesize first-strand cDNA for TCR alpha and beta chains. To control for contamination, every cDNA library was double barcoded, receiving both a SMART-Mk sample barcode and Illumina barcodes. TruSeq adapter sequences and Illumina sample barcodes were added in two successive PCR steps. The Illumina HiSeq platform was used with custom primers to sequence TCR alpha and beta cDNA libraries. Turning to the authors' computational methods: Unique molecular identifiers were extracted from raw reads with MiGEC, and CDR3 positions were determined with MiXCR. For each individual, recombination models were inferred using an EM algorithm with the repgenHMM and IGoR tools. The tcR package in R was used for shared clonotype analysis, with sharing normalized by the product of cloneset sizes. To study raw recombination without the effects of thymic and clonal selection, out-of-frame nonproductive sequences were analyzed. Using fastp at Q25 and MiXCR, TCRdb reprocessed the public reads and kept productive beta chains. For every CDR3 protein sequence, its rows merge into one entry that carries the most common genes and DNA. The V and J calls, along with clone size, are taken from TCRdb and not from the paper's own processing. This sample lists 540,000 or so distinct CDR3 sequences; 20% to 25% were detected once. Approximately 0.48% of the sample rests with the top ten.

Taken from cysteine to phenylalanine, the CDR3 has 11 residues. Only CDR3 DNA remains: 33 bases, in frame from the first base. The junction shows trimming of 6 bases on V and 4 bases on J, plus 10 bases between the germline ends. The germline V gene (reference sequence) supplies CDR1 DFQATT and CDR2 SNEGSKA. A word on this clonotype: Its antigen is unknown. Per-base quality was not reported, and no clone a single base away is much larger than it.

Separately, the same data were catalogued under a study of yellow fever vaccine responses in identical twins. The second publication reports: According to the authors, the vaccine-induced T cell response in identical twins seemed to be partly convergent and partly specific to each individual. In identical twins, the study followed T cell clones that responded to the vaccine with precision.

Sequenced sample: CD4+ T cells sorted from blood. The rearranged segments are TRBV20-1 and TRBJ2-7, with a tentative D gene TRBD2 over 6 matching bases. This TCR derives from a young woman in good health. The CDR3 here reads CSAGSGYEQYF. In nucleotide form, the sequence is TGCAGTGCCGGTAGCGGATACGAGCAGTACTTC.